These T cell receptor beta chains were read from a single sample in a study of beta chain features in type 1 diabetes. Sequenced by immunoSEQ multiplex PCR; TCRdb stores in-frame clones only, minus some. The repertoire includes about 640,000 clones, around 12% of them detected once, and around 0.12% sits in the top ten. The sample taken for sequencing was naive CD4+ T cells from blood. These receptors were taken from a man younger than 45 with type 1 diabetes. CDR3s include the opening cysteine and the closing phenylalanine or tryptophan. The order of the fields is CDR3 protein, CDR3 DNA, J gene, V gene, clone size, D gene. The D gene is left open where the match is weak. Size values are once, few and many counts, or a class for expanded clones, and some rows have none.

CASSLVGDRGEKLFF | TGTGCCAGCAGCTTAGTGGGGGACAGGGGTGAAAAACTGTTTTTT | TRBJ1-4 | TRBV7-8 | . | TRBD1
CASSPSAGGGQETQYF | TGTGCCAGCAGTCCCTCAGCGGGAGGAGGCCAAGAGACCCAGTACTTC | TRBJ2-5 | TRBV28 | . | TRBD2
CASSQGQGSKDTGELFF | TGCGCCAGCAGCCAAGGTCAGGGAAGTAAGGACACCGGGGAGCTGTTTTTT | TRBJ2-2 | TRBV4-1 | few | .
CASSQVGGGETQYF | TGTGCCAGCAGCCAAGTCGGGGGTGGGGAGACCCAGTACTTC | TRBJ2-5 | TRBV4-2 | few | .
CASSPQTGHHYGYTF | TGTGCCAGCAGCCCCCAGACAGGGCACCACTATGGCTACACCTTC | TRBJ1-2 | TRBV9 | few | TRBD1
CASSPGGAQAKNIQYF | TGTGCCAGCAGCCCCGGCGGAGCTCAAGCCAAAAACATTCAGTACTTC | TRBJ2-4 | TRBV7-3 | few | .
CASSLTGQGVNYEQYF | TGCGCCAGCAGCTTGACCGGACAGGGTGTTAACTACGAGCAGTACTTC | TRBJ2-7 | TRBV5-1 | few | TRBD1
CASSLSSGDGQAGYTF | TGTGCCAGCAGCTTAAGTTCCGGGGACGGTCAGGCTGGCTACACCTTC | TRBJ1-2 | TRBV7-9 | . | .
CASSPPRTVQETQYF | TGCGCCAGCAGCCCACCTAGGACAGTACAAGAGACCCAGTACTTC | TRBJ2-5 | TRBV5-1 | . | .
CASSPLDGVVGYTF | TGTGCCAGCAGCCCACTGGACGGAGTTGTTGGCTACACCTTC | TRBJ1-2 | TRBV14 | few | .
CASSWTSGDYNEQFF | TGTGCCAGCAGCTGGACTAGCGGGGACTACAATGAGCAGTTCTTC | TRBJ2-1 | TRBV5-6 | . | TRBD2
CASSGDSSGANVLTF | TGTGCCAGCAGCGGCGACAGCTCTGGGGCCAACGTCCTGACTTTC | TRBJ2-6 | TRBV9 | . | .
CASSYGFVQPSEAFF | TGTGCCAGCAGTTACGGGTTTGTGCAGCCGAGCGAAGCTTTCTTT | TRBJ1-1 | TRBV6-5 | . | .
CSVRTSRLYEQYF | TGCAGCGTCCGGACAAGTCGTCTCTACGAGCAGTACTTC | TRBJ2-7 | TRBV29-1 | . | .
CASSLGGANQPQHF | TGTGCCAGCAGCTTAGGAGGGGCTAATCAGCCCCAGCATTTT | TRBJ1-5 | TRBV5-4 | few | .
CASGLLAANTGELFF | TGCGCCAGCGGGCTCCTCGCAGCAAACACCGGGGAGCTGTTTTTT | TRBJ2-2 | TRBV5-1 | . | .
CASSLQIWQGANTIYF | TGTGCCAGCAGCCTACAGATATGGCAGGGTGCAAACACCATATATTTT | TRBJ1-3 | TRBV28 | . | .
CASKESLAVNTGELFF | TGTGCCAGTAAAGAAAGTCTAGCGGTGAACACCGGGGAGCTGTTTTTT | TRBJ2-2 | TRBV11-2 | . | TRBD2
CASSLEGRRADTQYF | TGTGCCAGCAGCCTAGAAGGTCGGAGGGCAGATACGCAGTATTTT | TRBJ2-3 | TRBV11-1 | . | .
CAIRGGNYNEQFF | TGTGCCATCAGAGGGGGGAACTACAATGAGCAGTTCTTC | TRBJ2-1 | TRBV10-3 | few | .
CASSLDRQGEAFF | TGTGCCAGCAGCTTAGATCGACAGGGTGAAGCTTTCTTT | TRBJ1-1 | TRBV11-2 | . | TRBD1
CASSQDWRGGRDTQYF | TGCGCCAGCAGCCAAGACTGGCGGGGGGGAAGGGATACGCAGTATTTT | TRBJ2-3 | TRBV4-3 | . | TRBD2
CAISGRGQGVNTEAFF | TGTGCCATCAGCGGGAGGGGACAGGGGGTGAACACTGAAGCTTTCTTT | TRBJ1-1 | TRBV10-3 | few | TRBD1
CASSLRDRGRETQYF | TGTGCCAGCAGCCTCCGGGACAGGGGGCGCGAGACCCAGTACTTC | TRBJ2-5 | TRBV11-1 | few | TRBD1
CASSLGASNEKLFF | TGTGCCAGCTCGCTAGGGGCGAGTAATGAAAAACTGTTTTTT | TRBJ1-4 | TRBV18 | . | .
CASSAWQPGMNEKLFF | TGTGCCAGCAGTGCCTGGCAGCCAGGGATGAATGAAAAACTGTTTTTT | TRBJ1-4 | TRBV2 | few | .
CAISGGQDYTF | TGTGCCATCAGTGGGGGTCAGGACTACACCTTC | TRBJ1-2 | TRBV10-3 | few | .
CASSEIYGYTF | TGTGCCAGCAGTGAGATCTATGGCTACACCTTC | TRBJ1-2 | TRBV25-1 | few | .
CASRPGTGNTGELFF | TGTGCCAGCAGACCCGGGACAGGGAACACCGGGGAGCTGTTTTTT | TRBJ2-2 | TRBV7-2 | few | TRBD1
CASSGKPGQSRGNTIYF | TGTGCCAGCAGCGGCAAACCCGGACAGAGTCGTGGAAACACCATATATTTT | TRBJ1-3 | TRBV11-2 | few | .
CASSGREKRPQHF | TGTGCCAGCTCGGGCAGGGAGAAACGGCCCCAGCATTTT | TRBJ1-5 | TRBV18 | . | .
CASSEIGGYGYGYTF | TGTGCCAGCAGTGAGATTGGGGGGTATGGCTATGGCTACACCTTC | TRBJ1-2 | TRBV25-1 | . | .
CASSLTGMGNTEAFF | TGTGCCAGCAGCTTAACAGGGATGGGAAACACTGAAGCTTTCTTT | TRBJ1-1 | TRBV7-8 | . | .
CASSPGRGPSSYNEQFF | TGTGCCAGCAGCCCTGGCCGGGGGCCCAGCTCCTACAATGAGCAGTTCTTC | TRBJ2-1 | TRBV5-4 | . | .